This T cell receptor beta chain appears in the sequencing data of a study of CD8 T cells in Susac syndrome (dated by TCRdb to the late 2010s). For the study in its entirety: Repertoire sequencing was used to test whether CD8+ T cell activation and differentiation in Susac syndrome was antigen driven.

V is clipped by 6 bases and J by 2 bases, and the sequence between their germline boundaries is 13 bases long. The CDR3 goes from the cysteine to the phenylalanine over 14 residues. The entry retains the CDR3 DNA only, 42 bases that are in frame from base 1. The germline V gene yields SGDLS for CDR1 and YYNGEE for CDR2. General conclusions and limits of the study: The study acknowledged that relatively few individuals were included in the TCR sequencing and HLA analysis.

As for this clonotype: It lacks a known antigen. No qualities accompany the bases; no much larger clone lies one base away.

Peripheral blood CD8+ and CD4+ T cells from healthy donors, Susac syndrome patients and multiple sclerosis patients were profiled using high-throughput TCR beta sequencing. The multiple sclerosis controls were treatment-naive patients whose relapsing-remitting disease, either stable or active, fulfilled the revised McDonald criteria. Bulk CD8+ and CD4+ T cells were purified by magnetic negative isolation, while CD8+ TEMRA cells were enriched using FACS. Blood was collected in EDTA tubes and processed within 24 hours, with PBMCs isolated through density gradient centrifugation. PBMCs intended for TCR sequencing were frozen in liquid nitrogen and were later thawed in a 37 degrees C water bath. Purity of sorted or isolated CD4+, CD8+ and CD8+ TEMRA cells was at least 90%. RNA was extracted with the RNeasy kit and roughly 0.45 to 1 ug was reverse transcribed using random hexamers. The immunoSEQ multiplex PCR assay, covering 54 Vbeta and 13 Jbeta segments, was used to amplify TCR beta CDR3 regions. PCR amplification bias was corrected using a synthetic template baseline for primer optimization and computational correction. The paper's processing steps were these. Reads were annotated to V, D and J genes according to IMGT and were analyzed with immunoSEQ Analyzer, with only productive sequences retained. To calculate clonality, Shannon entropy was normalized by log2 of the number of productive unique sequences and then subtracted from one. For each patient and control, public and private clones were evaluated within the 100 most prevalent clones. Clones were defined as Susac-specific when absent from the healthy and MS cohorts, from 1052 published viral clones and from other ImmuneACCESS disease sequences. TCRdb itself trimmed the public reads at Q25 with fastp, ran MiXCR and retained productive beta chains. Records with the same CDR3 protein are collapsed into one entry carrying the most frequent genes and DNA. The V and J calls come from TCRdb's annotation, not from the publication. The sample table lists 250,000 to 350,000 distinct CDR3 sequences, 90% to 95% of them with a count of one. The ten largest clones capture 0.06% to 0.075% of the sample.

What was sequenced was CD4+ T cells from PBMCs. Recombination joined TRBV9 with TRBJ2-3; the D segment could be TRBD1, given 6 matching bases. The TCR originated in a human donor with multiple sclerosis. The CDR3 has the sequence CASNRGIFTDTQYF. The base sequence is TGTGCCAGCAATAGGGGGATCTTCACAGATACGCAGTATTTT.